The TCR beta chain under discussion was sequenced for a study of lymphopenia after photon versus proton radiotherapy. The table came from immunoSEQ multiplex PCR; TCRdb's copy has only in-frame clones and leaves some out. The sample has some 25,000 clones, roughly 87% seen once; the top ten hold around 20%. There are 15 residues in the CDR3. V shed 3 bases, J shed 6 bases, and the junction held 2 bases outside the gene matches. Germline V gene sequence: CDR1 LNHDA, CDR2 SQIVND (reference sequence). Study-wide results and limits: Larger post-nadir TCR diversity loss correlated inversely with survival in deceased patients.

This clone was seen a handful of times. Its antigen is undetermined. This clonotype was obtained from a man aged 45-65 years with gastric cancer. The chain recombines TRBV19 with TRBJ1-6; the match to TRBD1 covers 10 bases. The sequenced sample was peripheral blood, obtained from a patient treated with photon-based radiotherapy. The CDR3 loop reads CASSIGDRGNSPLHF. The DNA of the CDR3 is TGTGCCAGTAGTATTGGGGACAGGGGTAATTCACCCCTCCACTTT. The full variable domain, with the rest looked up from reference TRBV19 and TRBJ1-6, is DGGITQSPKYLFRKEGQNVTLSCEQNLNHDAMYWYRQDPGQGLRLIYYSQIVNDFQKGDIAEGYSVSREKKESFPLTVTSAQKNPTAFYLCASSIGDRGNSPLHFGNGTRLTVT.